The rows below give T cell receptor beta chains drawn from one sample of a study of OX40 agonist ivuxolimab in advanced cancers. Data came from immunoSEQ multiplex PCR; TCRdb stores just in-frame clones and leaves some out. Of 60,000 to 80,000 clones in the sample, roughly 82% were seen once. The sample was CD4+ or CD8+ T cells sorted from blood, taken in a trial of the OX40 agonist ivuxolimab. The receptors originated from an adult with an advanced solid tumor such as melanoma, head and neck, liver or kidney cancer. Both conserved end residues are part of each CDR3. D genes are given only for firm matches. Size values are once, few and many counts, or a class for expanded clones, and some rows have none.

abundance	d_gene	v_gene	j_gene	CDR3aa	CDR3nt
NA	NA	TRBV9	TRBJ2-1	CASSVGGAYNEQFF	TGTGCCAGCAGCGTAGGAGGGGCCTACAATGAGCAGTTCTTC
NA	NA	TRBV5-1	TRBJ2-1	CASSLSGAVDNEQFF	TGCGCCAGCAGCTTGTCGGGGGCGGTGGACAATGAGCAGTTCTTC
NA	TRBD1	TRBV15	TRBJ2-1	CATSGQGADSYNEQFF	TGTGCCACCAGCGGACAGGGGGCGGACTCCTACAATGAGCAGTTCTTC
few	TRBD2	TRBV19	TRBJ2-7	CASSTGTRTYEQYF	TGTGCCAGTAGTACCGGGACTAGAACCTACGAGCAGTACTTC
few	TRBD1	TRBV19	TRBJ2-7	CASSKGTGTGGDEQYF	TGTGCCAGTAGTAAGGGGACCGGGACAGGGGGTGACGAGCAGTACTTC
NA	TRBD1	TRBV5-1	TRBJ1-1	CASSLVLGGQGVRRDTEAFF	TGCGCCAGCAGCCTGGTCCTGGGGGGACAGGGAGTCCGGAGGGACACTGAAGCTTTCTTT
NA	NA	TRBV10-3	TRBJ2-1	CAIRGPGEDEQFF	TGTGCCATCAGGGGCCCAGGGGAGGATGAGCAGTTCTTC
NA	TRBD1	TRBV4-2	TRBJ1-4	CASSQGQGNEKLFF	TGTGCCAGCAGCCAGGGACAGGGGAATGAAAAACTGTTTTTT
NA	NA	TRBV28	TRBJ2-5	CATLEETQYF	TGTGCCACCCTTGAAGAGACCCAGTACTTC
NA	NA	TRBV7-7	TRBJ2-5	CASSLAAQETQYF	TGTGCTAGCAGCTTAGCTGCACAAGAGACCCAGTACTTC
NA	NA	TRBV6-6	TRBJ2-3	CAIRKDLYTDTQYF	TGTGCCATACGGAAGGACTTATACACAGATACGCAGTATTTT
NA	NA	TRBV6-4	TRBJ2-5	CASSVDPVGTQYF	TGTGCCAGCAGTGTGGACCCGGTGGGGACCCAGTACTTC
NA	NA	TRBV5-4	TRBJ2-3	CASTPDSSTDTQYF	TGTGCCAGCACCCCGGACTCTAGCACAGATACGCAGTATTTT
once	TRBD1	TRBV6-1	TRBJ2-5	CASSPGQGMAQYF	TGTGCCAGCAGCCCCGGACAGGGGATGGCCCAGTACTTC
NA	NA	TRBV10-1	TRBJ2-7	CASSEECDERTYEQYF	TGCGCCAGCAGTGAAGAGTGCGATGAGCGGACCTACGAGCAGTACTTC
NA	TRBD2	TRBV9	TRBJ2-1	CASSPLLSGGNYNEQFF	TGTGCCAGCAGCCCTCTCCTCTCGGGAGGGAACTACAATGAGCAGTTCTTC
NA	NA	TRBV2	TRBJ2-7	CASSVGVEQYF	TGTGCCAGCAGTGTGGGAGTCGAGCAGTACTTC
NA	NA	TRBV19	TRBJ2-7	CASTSPGAAIGEQYF	TGTGCCAGTACCTCCCCAGGCGCCGCTATCGGGGAGCAGTACTTC
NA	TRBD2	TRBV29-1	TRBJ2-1	CSAPKRESYNEQFF	TGCAGCGCGCCAAAGCGGGAGTCCTACAATGAGCAGTTCTTC
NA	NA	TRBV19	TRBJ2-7	CASSVEGEIPYEQYF	TGTGCCAGTAGTGTCGAAGGGGAGATCCCCTACGAGCAGTACTTC
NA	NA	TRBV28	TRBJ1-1	CASGEPNTEAFF	TGTGCCAGCGGGGAACCGAACACTGAAGCTTTCTTT
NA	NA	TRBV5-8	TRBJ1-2	CASSLTGTANGYTF	TGTGCCAGCAGCTTGACCGGGACGGCGAATGGCTACACCTTC
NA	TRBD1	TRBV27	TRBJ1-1	CASSFGTGTIGAFF	TGTGCCAGCAGTTTTGGGACAGGGACGATTGGAGCTTTCTTT
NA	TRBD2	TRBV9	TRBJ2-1	CASSPRVAGGPVKQFF	TGTGCCAGCAGCCCCCGGGTAGCGGGAGGGCCCGTTAAGCAGTTCTTC
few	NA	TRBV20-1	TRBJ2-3	CSASKADTQYF	TGCAGTGCTAGTAAGGCAGATACGCAGTATTTT
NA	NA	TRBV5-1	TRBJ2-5	CASSLARSEGTQYF	TGCGCCAGCAGCTTGGCTCGAAGCGAGGGGACCCAGTACTTC
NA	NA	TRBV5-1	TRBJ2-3	CASSLGVDTQYF	TGCGCCAGCAGCTTGGGGGTAGATACGCAGTATTTT
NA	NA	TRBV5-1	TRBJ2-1	CASSSLSGNEQFF	TGCGCCAGCAGCTCCCTGAGCGGGAATGAGCAGTTCTTC
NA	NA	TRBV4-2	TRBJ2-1	CASSYREAGDEQFF	TGTGCCAGCAGCTACAGGGAAGCGGGCGATGAGCAGTTCTTC
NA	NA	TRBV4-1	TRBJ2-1	CASSQTGHIYNEQFF	TGCGCCAGCAGCCAAACGGGACACATTTACAATGAGCAGTTCTTC
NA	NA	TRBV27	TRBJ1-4	CASSLFSGGRNEKLFF	TGTGCCAGCAGTTTATTTTCGGGGGGACGTAATGAAAAACTGTTTTTT
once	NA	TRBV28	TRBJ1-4	CASRRASYLEKLFF	TGTGCCAGCAGGCGGGCCTCCTACTTGGAAAAACTGTTTTTT
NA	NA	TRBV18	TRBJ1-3	CASSPEVLVSGNTIYF	TGTGCCAGCTCCCCCGAAGTTTTGGTCTCTGGAAACACCATATATTTT